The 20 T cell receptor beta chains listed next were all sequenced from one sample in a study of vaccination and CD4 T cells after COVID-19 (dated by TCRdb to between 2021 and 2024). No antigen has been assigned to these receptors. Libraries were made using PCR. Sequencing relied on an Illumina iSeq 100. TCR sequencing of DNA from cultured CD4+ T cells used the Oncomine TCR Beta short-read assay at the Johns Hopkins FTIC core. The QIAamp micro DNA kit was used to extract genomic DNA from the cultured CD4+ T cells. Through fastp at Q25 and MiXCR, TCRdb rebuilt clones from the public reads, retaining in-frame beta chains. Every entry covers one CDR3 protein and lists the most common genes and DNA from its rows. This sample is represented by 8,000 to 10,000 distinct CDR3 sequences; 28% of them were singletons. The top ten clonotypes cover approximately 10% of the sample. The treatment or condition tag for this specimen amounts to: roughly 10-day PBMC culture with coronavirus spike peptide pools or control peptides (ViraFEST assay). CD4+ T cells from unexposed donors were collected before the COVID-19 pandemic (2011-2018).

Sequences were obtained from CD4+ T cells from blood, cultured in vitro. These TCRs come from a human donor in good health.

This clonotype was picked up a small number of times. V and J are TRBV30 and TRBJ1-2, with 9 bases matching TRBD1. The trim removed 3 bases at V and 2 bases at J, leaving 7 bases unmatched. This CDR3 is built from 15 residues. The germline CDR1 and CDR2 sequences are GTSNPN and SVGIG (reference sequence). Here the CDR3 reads CAWSLGQGTNYGYTF. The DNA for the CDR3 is TGTGCCTGGAGCCTGGGACAGGGAACGAACTATGGCTACACCTTC.

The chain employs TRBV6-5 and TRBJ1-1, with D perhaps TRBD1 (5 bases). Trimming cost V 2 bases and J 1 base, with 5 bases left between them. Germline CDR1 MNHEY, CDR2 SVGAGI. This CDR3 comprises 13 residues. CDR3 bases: TGTGCCAGCAGTTACGGGGGGAACACTGAAGCTTTCTTT. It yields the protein CASSYGGNTEAFF.

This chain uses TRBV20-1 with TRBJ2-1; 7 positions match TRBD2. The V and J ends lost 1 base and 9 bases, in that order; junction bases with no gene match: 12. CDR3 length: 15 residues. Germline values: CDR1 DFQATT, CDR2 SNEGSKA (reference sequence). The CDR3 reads CSARGLGLDLSEQFF. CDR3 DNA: TGCAGTGCTAGAGGGCTCGGACTAGACCTCTCTGAGCAGTTCTTC.

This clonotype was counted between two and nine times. CDR3 DNA: TGCAGTGCGGATCCCCGGGAGGGGGGTCAGAATGAGCAGTTCTTC. Protein: CSADPREGGQNEQFF. The rearrangement joins TRBV20-1 to TRBJ2-1; 8 positions match TRBD2. The germline gives CDR1 DFQATT, CDR2 SNEGSKA (reference sequence). Trimming at V came to 6 bases and at J to 7 bases, leaving 14 bases not matched to a gene. The CDR3 runs to 15 residues.

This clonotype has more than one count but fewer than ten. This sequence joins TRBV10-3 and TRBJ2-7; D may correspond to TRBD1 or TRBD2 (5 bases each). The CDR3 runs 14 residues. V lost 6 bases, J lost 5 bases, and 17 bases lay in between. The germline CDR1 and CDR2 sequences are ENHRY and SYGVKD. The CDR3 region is CAIRGQWGSDEQYF. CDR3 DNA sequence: TGTGCCATCAGGGGCCAATGGGGGTCTGACGAGCAGTACTTC.

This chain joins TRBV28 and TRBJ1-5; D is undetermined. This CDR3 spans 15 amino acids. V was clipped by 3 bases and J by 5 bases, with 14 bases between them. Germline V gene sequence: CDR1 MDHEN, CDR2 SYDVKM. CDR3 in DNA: TGTGCCAGCAGTTTCCCATTATTCAGCCATCAGCCCCAGCATTTT. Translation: CASSFPLFSHQPQHF.

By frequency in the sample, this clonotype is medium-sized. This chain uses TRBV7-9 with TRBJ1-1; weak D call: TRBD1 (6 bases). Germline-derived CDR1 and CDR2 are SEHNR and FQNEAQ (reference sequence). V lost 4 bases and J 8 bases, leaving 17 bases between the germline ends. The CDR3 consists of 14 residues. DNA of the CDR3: TGTGCCAGCAGCTCCCCGGGGGCGGCGACCGAAGCTTTCTTT. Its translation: CASSSPGAATEAFF. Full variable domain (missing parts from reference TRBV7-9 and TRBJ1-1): DTGVSQNPRHKITKRGQNVTFRCDPISEHNRLYWYRQTLGQGPEFLTYFQNEAQLEKSRLLSDRFSAERPKGSFSTLEIQRTEQGDSAMYLCASSSPGAATEAFFGQGTRLTVV.

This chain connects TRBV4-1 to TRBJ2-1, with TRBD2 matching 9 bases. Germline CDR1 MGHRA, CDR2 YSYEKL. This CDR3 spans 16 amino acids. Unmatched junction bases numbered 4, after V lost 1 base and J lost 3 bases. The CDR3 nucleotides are TGCGCCAGCAGCCAAGTCAGACTAGCGGTCTACAATGAGCAGTTCTTC. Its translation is CASSQVRLAVYNEQFF.

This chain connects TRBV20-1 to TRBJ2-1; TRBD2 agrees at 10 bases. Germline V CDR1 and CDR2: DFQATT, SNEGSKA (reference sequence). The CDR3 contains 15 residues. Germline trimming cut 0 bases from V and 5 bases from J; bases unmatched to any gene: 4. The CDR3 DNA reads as TGCAGTGCTAGAGATCTAGCGGGAGTGAACAATGAGCAGTTCTTC. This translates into CSARDLAGVNNEQFF.

CDR3 sequence reads: CASSPRMLYGYTF. The CDR3 coding sequence is TGTGCCAGCAGCCCCCGTATGTTGTATGGCTACACCTTC. This chain joins TRBV7-2 and TRBJ1-2; no definite D call. This CDR3 is built from 13 residues. V lost 5 bases and J lost 5, with 12 bases in between. The germline CDR1 and CDR2 sequences are SGHTA and FQGNSA. The full variable domain, with the rest looked up from reference TRBV7-2 and TRBJ1-2, is GAGVSQSPSNKVTEKGKDVELRCDPISGHTALYWYRQSLGQGLEFLIYFQGNSAPDKSGLPSDRFSAERTGGSVSTLTIQRTQQEDSAVYLCASSPRMLYGYTFGSGTRLTVV.

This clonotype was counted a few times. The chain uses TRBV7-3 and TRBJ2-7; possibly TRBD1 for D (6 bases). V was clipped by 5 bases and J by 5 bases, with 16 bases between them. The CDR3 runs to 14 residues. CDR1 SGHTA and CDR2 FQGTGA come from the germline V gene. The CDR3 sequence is CASSPQGGRDEQYF. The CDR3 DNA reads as TGTGCCAGCAGCCCGCAAGGGGGACGGGACGAGCAGTACTTC. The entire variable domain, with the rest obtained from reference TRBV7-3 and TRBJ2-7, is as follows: GAGVSQTPSNKVTEKGKYVELRCDPISGHTALYWYRQSLGQGPEFLIYFQGTGAADDSGLPNDRFFAVRPEGSVSTLKIQRTERGDSAVYLCASSPQGGRDEQYFGPGTRLTVT.

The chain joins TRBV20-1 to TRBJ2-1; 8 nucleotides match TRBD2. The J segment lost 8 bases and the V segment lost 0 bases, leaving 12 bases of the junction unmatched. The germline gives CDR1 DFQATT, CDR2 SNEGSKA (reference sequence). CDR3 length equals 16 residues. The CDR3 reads CSARDRQAGVFYEQFF. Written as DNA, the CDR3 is TGCAGTGCTAGAGATCGCCAAGCGGGAGTTTTCTATGAGCAGTTCTTC.

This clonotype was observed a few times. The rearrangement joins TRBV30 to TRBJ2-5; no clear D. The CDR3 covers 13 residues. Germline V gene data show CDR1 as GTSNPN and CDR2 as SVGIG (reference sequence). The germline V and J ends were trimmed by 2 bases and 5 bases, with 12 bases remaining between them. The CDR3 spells CAWSRGGWETQYF. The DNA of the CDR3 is TGTGCCTGGAGTCGAGGCGGCTGGGAGACCCAGTACTTC.

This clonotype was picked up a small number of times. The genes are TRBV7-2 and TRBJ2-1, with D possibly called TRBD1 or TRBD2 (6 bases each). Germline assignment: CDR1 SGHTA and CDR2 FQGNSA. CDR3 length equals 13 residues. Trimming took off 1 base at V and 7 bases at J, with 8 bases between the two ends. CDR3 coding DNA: TGTGCCAGCAGCTTAGTAGGGGGGAATGAGCAGTTCTTC. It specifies CASSLVGGNEQFF.

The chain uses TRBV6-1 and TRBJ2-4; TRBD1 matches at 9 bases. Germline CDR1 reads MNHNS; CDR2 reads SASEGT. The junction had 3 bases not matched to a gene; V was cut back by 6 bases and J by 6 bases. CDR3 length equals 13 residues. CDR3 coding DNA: TGTGCCAGCAGGGACAGGGGCGTAAACATTCAGTACTTC. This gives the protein CASRDRGVNIQYF.

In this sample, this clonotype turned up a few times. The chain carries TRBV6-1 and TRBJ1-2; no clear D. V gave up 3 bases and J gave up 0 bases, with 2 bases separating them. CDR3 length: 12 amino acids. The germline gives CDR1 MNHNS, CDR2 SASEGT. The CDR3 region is CASSDSNYGYTF. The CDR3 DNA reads TGTGCCAGCAGTGACTCTAACTATGGCTACACCTTC.

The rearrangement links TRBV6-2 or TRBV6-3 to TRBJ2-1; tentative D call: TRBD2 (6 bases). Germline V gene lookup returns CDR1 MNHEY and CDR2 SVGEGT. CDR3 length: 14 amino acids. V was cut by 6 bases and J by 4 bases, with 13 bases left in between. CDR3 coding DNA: TGTGCCAGCAGGGTAGCGGATAATTACAATGAGCAGTTCTTC. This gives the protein CASRVADNYNEQFF.

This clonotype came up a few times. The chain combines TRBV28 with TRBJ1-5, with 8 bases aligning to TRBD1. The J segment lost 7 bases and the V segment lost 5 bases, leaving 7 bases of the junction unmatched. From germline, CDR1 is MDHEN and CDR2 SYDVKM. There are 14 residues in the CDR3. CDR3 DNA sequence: TGTGCCAGCAGTCAACAGGGGGGAAGGCAGCCCCAGCATTTT. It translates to CASSQQGGRQPQHF.

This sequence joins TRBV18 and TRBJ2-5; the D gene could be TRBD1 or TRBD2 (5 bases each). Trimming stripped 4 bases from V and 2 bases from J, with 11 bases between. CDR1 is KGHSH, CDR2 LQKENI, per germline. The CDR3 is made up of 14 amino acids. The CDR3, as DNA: TGTGCCAGCTCACGGATGGGACGGCAAGAGACCCAGTACTTC. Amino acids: CASSRMGRQETQYF.

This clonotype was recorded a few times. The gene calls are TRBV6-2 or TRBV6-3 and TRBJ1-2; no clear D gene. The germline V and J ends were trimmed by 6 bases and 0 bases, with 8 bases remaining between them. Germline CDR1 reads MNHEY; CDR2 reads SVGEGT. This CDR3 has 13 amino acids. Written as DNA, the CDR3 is TGTGCCAGCAGCCCAGGTACTAACTATGGCTACACCTTC. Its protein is CASSPGTNYGYTF.